The 4 T cell receptor beta chains listed next were all sequenced from one sample in a study of T-cell memory formation after mild COVID-19. TCRdb redid the calling of the 5' RACE reads with MiXCR, one entry per CDR3 protein. This table has fewer than 450,000 distinct CDR3 sequences, about 24% appearing once. Sequencing was performed on PBMCs or a T cell subset sorted from them (not recorded which). Source of these receptors: an adult woman who had mild COVID-19 (a few samples of this study predate the infection). Cell type and time point are not known.

In its sample, this clonotype was seen a few times. The gene calls are TRBV7-6 and TRBJ1-1; TRBD1 agrees at 8 bases. Trimming cost V 2 bases and J 4 bases; bases outside gene matches: 6. The CDR3 has 15 residues. In germline, CDR1 is SGHVS, CDR2 FNYEAQ. Written as DNA, the CDR3 is TGTGCCAGCAGCTTAAACAGGGGGGAGGGCACTGAAGCTTTCTTT. Translated, it gives CASSLNRGEGTEAFF. Supplemented by reference TRBV7-6 and TRBJ1-1, the full variable domain reads GAGVSQSPRYKVTKRGQDVALRCDPISGHVSLYWYRQALGQGPEFLTYFNYEAQQDKSGLPNDRFSAERPEGSISTLTIQRTEQRDSAMYRCASSLNRGEGTEAFFGQGTRLTVV.

This sequence joins TRBV7-9 and TRBJ1-1; D may be TRBD1 (6 bases). With 5 bases removed from V and 3 bases from J, the gap between germline ends came to 13 bases. CDR1 and CDR2 from the germline V gene are SEHNR and FQNEAQ (reference sequence). This CDR3 comprises 14 residues. CDR3 sequence reads: CASSPYRADTEAFF. CDR3 DNA sequence: TGTGCCAGCAGCCCTTACAGGGCCGACACTGAAGCTTTCTTT.

This clonotype was seen only a few times. V and J are TRBV6-1 and TRBJ1-4; no firm D call. The CDR3 has 12 residues. Trimming removed 1 base at V and 13 bases at J, with 10 bases between. CDR1 and CDR2 from the germline V gene are MNHNS and SASEGT. The DNA of the CDR3 is TGTGCCAGCAGTGAAGGGCGGGCCGGACTGTTTTTT. Its translation: CASSEGRAGLFF.

V usage is TRBV4-2 and J usage is TRBJ2-5; D may be TRBD1 (5 bases). Germline CDR1 and CDR2: LGHNA and YNFKEQ. Between the trimmed V and J ends, which lost 3 bases and 1 base, there was a span of 21 bases. The CDR3 totals 18 residues. CDR3 DNA sequence: TGTGCCAGCAGCCAGGGTTTAGGGGAATCGGGCTTCCAAGAGACCCAGTACTTC. Translating it yields CASSQGLGESGFQETQYF.